A selection of T cell receptor beta chains follows, all from one sample in a study of identical twins. A single record per CDR3 protein comes from TCRdb applying MiXCR to the 5' RACE reads. The sample lists approximately 300,000 distinct CDR3 sequences; roughly 10% were seen once. These data were likewise used in another study, on yellow fever vaccine responses in identical twins.

The material sequenced was CD8+ T cells sorted from blood. Receptors were obtained from a young woman in good health. Each CDR3 is given with its conserved first and last residue. The D gene is left open where the match is weak. Not all rows give a size; the values are once, few, many and, for expanded clones, a class.

len: 14
v_gene: TRBV6-4
j_gene: TRBJ2-1
d_gene: TRBD1
abundance: many
CDR3aa: CASSDSTGGNEQFF
CDR3nt: TGTGCCAGCAGTGACTCGACAGGGGGCAATGAGCAGTTCTTC

len: 17
v_gene: TRBV4-3
j_gene: TRBJ2-5
d_gene: TRBD1
abundance: -
CDR3aa: CASSLHTRGQHQETQYF
CDR3nt: TGCGCCAGCAGCCTACACACTCGGGGACAGCACCAAGAGACCCAGTACTTC

len: 14
v_gene: TRBV6-1
j_gene: TRBJ1-1
d_gene: -
abundance: -
CDR3aa: CASSQNEGNTEAFF
CDR3nt: TGTGCCAGCAGTCAAAATGAGGGGAACACTGAAGCTTTCTTT

len: 16
v_gene: TRBV20-1
j_gene: TRBJ2-1
d_gene: TRBD2
abundance: many
CDR3aa: CSLVGYVGGAYNEQFF
CDR3nt: TGCAGTCTCGTAGGCTATGTCGGGGGGGCCTACAATGAGCAGTTCTTC

len: 14
v_gene: TRBV4-2
j_gene: TRBJ2-1
d_gene: -
abundance: -
CDR3aa: CASSHWGDSYEQFF
CDR3nt: TGTGCCAGCAGCCATTGGGGGGACAGCTATGAGCAGTTCTTC

len: 18
v_gene: TRBV7-8
j_gene: TRBJ2-5
d_gene: TRBD2
abundance: -
CDR3aa: CASSLVVASGGDLVSQYF
CDR3nt: TGTGCCAGCAGCTTAGTGGTCGCTAGCGGGGGGGACCTCGTCTCCCAGTACTTC

len: 16
v_gene: TRBV20-1
j_gene: TRBJ2-3
d_gene: TRBD1
abundance: few
CDR3aa: CSALPDRGHFTDTQYF
CDR3nt: TGCAGTGCTCTTCCCGACAGGGGCCACTTCACAGATACGCAGTATTTT

len: 17
v_gene: TRBV9
j_gene: TRBJ2-1
d_gene: -
abundance: many
CDR3aa: CASSVVGGDSYYNEQFF
CDR3nt: TGTGCCAGCAGCGTAGTTGGGGGGGACAGCTACTACAATGAGCAGTTCTTC

len: 14
v_gene: TRBV20-1
j_gene: TRBJ1-2
d_gene: TRBD1
abundance: few
CDR3aa: CSAREVRDSMRYTF
CDR3nt: TGCAGTGCTAGAGAGGTTAGGGACAGCATGAGGTACACCTTC

len: 18
v_gene: TRBV29-1
j_gene: TRBJ2-5
d_gene: -
abundance: few
CDR3aa: CSVEDQKDYVKGQETQYF
CDR3nt: TGCAGCGTTGAAGATCAAAAAGATTATGTGAAGGGGCAAGAGACCCAGTACTTC

len: 13
v_gene: TRBV24-1
j_gene: TRBJ2-1
d_gene: -
abundance: -
CDR3aa: CATTQGPYNEQFF
CDR3nt: TGTGCCACCACCCAGGGCCCCTACAATGAGCAGTTCTTC

len: 15
v_gene: TRBV19
j_gene: TRBJ2-1
d_gene: TRBD1
abundance: -
CDR3aa: CASSMDGQGYNEQFF
CDR3nt: TGTGCCAGTAGTATGGATGGACAGGGTTACAATGAGCAGTTCTTC

len: 13
v_gene: TRBV25-1
j_gene: TRBJ2-1
d_gene: TRBD2
abundance: many
CDR3aa: CASSSGSPAEQFF
CDR3nt: TGTGCCAGCTCCAGCGGGAGCCCCGCTGAGCAGTTCTTC

len: 17
v_gene: TRBV20-1
j_gene: TRBJ2-3
d_gene: TRBD2
abundance: -
CDR3aa: CSARDPMGLAVPDTQYF
CDR3nt: TGCAGTGCTAGAGATCCTATGGGACTAGCGGTCCCAGATACGCAGTATTTT

len: 16
v_gene: TRBV4-3
j_gene: TRBJ2-7
d_gene: TRBD2
abundance: -
CDR3aa: CASSQAPSGSVYEQYF
CDR3nt: TGCGCCAGCAGCCAAGCTCCTAGCGGGAGTGTTTACGAGCAGTACTTC

len: 15
v_gene: TRBV20-1
j_gene: TRBJ2-1
d_gene: -
abundance: many
CDR3aa: CSARSDGGLLNEQFF
CDR3nt: TGCAGTGCTAGGTCTGATGGGGGCCTTCTTAATGAGCAGTTCTTC

len: 15
v_gene: TRBV4-2
j_gene: TRBJ2-7
d_gene: TRBD2
abundance: -
CDR3aa: CASSQVLAGNYEQYF
CDR3nt: TGTGCCAGCAGCCAAGTACTAGCGGGGAACTACGAGCAGTACTTC

len: 14
v_gene: TRBV9
j_gene: TRBJ1-6
d_gene: TRBD1
abundance: -
CDR3aa: CASSVGQGASPLHF
CDR3nt: TGTGCCAGCAGCGTCGGACAGGGCGCTTCACCCCTCCACTTT